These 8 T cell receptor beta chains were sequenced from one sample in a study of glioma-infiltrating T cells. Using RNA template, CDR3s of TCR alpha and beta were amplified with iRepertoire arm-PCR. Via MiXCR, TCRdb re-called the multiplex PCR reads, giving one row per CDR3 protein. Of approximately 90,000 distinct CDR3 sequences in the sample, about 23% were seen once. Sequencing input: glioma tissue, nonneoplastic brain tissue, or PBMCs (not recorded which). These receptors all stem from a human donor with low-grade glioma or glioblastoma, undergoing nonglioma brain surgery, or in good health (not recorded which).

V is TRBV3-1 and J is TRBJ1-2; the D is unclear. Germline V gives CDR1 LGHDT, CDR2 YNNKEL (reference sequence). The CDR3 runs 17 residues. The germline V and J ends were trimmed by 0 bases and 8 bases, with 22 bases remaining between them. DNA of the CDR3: TGTGCCAGCAGCCAAGAACCCCCCCCTCGGGGAAACGGAGGCTACACCTTC. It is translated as CASSQEPPPRGNGGYTF.

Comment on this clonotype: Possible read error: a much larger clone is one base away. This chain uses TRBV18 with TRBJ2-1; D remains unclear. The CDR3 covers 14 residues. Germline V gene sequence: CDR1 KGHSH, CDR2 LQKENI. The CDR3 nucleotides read TGTGCCAGCTCACCGGGCGGTATTTACAATGAGCAGTCCTTC. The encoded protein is CASSPGGIYNEQSF.

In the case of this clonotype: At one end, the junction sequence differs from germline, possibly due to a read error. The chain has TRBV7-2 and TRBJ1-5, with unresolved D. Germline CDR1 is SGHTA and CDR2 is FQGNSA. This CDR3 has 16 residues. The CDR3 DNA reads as TGTGCCAGCAGCTTAGGGTCAGGACTTTACAATCAACCCCAGCATTTT. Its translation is CASSLGSGLYNQPQHF.

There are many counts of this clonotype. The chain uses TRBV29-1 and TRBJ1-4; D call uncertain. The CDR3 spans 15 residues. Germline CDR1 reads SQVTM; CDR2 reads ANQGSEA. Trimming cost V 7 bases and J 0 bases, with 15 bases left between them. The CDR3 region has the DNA TGCAGCGCCCGCACGGGAATGGCAACTAATGAAAAACTGTTTTTT. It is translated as CSARTGMATNEKLFF.

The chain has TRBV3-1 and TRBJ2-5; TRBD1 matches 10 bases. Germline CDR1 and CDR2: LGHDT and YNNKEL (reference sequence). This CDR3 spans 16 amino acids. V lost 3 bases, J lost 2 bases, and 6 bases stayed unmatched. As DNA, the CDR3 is TGTGCCAGCAGCCACCACGGGACAGGGGCTCAAGAGACCCAGTACTTC. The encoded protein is CASSHHGTGAQETQYF.

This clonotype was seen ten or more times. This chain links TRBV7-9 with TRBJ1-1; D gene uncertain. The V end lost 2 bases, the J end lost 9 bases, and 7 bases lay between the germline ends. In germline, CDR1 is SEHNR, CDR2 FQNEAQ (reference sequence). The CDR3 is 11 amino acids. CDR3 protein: CASSLQYQAFF. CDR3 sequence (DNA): TGTGCCAGCAGCTTACAGTACCAAGCTTTCTTT.

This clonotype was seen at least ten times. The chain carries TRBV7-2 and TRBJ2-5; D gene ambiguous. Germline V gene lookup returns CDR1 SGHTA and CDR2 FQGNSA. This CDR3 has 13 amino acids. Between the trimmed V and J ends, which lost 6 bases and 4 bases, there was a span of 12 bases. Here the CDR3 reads CASSLLGAETQYF. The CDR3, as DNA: TGTGCCAGCAGTTTACTGGGCGCAGAGACCCAGTACTTC.

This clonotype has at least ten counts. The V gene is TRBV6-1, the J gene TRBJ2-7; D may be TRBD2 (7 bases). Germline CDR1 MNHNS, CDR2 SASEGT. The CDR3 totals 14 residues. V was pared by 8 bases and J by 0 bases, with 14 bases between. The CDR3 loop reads CASRGAPHSYEQYF. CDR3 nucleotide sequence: TGTGCCAGCCGGGGGGCTCCACACTCCTACGAGCAGTACTTC.